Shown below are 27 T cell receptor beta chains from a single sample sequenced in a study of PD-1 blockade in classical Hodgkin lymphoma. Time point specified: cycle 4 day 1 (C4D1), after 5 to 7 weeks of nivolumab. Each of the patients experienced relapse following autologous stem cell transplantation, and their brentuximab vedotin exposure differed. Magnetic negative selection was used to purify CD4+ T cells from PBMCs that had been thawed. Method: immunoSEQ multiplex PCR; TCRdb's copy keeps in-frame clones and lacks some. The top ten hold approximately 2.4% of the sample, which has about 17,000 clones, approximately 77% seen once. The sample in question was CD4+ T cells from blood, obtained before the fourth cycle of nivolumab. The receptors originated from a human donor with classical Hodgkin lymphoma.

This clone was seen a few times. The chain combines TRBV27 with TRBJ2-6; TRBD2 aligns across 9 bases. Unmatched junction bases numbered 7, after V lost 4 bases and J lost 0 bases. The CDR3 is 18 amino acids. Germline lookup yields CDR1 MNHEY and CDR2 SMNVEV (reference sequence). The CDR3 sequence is CASSSPSGGYSGANVLTF. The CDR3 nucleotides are TGTGCCAGCAGTTCCCCCAGCGGGGGGTACTCTGGGGCCAACGTCCTGACTTTC.

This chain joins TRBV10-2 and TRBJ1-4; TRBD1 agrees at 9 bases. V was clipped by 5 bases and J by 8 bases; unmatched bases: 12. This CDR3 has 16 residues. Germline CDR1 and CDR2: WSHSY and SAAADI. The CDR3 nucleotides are TGCGCCAGCAGTACCGGAGGGACAGGGTCTAGGGAAAAACTGTTTTTT. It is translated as CASSTGGTGSREKLFF.

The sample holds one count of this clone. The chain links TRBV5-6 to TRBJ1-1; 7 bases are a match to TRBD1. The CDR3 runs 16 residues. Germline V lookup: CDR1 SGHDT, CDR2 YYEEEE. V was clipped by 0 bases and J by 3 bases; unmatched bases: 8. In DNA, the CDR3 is TGTGCCAGCAGCTTGGCAATCCGACAGGGTTACACTGAAGCTTTCTTT. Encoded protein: CASSLAIRQGYTEAFF.

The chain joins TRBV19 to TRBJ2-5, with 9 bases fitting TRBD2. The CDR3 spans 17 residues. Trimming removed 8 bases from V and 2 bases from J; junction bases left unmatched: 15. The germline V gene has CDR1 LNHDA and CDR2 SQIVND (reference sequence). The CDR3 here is CASGRLAGGPGQETQYF. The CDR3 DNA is TGTGCCAGTGGAAGACTGGCGGGAGGGCCAGGTCAAGAGACCCAGTACTTC. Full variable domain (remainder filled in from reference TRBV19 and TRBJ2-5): DGGITQSPKYLFRKEGQNVTLSCEQNLNHDAMYWYRQDPGQGLRLIYYSQIVNDFQKGDIAEGYSVSREKKESFPLTVTSAQKNPTAFYLCASGRLAGGPGQETQYFGPGTRLLVL.

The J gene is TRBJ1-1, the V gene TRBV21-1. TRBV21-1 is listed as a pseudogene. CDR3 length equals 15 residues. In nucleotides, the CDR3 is TGTGCCAGCAGCAAAGAGCCTGCAGGAGACACTGAAGCTTTCTTT. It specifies CASSKEPAGDTEAFF.

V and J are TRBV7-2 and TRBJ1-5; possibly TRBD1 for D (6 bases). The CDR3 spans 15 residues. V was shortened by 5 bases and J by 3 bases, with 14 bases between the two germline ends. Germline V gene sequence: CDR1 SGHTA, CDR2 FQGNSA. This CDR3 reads CASSLLPGVNQPQHF. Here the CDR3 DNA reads TGTGCCAGCAGCCTATTGCCAGGGGTCAATCAGCCCCAGCATTTT.

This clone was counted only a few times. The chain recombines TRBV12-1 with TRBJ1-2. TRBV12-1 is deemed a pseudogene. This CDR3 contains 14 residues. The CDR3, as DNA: TGTGCCAGCAGCTTTAGGGAGCCGGACTATGGCTACACCTTC. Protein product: CASSFREPDYGYTF.

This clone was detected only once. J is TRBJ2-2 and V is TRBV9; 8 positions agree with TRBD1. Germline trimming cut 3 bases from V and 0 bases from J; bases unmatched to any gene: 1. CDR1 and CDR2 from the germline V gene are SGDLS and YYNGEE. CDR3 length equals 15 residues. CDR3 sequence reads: CASSEDRANTGELFF. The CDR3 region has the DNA TGTGCCAGCAGCGAGGACAGGGCGAACACCGGGGAGCTGTTTTTT.

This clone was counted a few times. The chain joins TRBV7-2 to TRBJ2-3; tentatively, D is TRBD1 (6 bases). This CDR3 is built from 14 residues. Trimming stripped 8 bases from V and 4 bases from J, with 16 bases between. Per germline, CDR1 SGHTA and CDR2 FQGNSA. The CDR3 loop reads CASGHRDRADTQYF. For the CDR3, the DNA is TGTGCCAGCGGCCACAGGGATAGGGCAGATACGCAGTATTTT.

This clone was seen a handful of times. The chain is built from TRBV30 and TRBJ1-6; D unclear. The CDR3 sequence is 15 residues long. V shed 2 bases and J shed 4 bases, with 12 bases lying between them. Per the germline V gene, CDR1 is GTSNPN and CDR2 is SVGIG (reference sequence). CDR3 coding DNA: TGTGCCTGGAGTCGAGGCTTCACTTATAATTCACCCCTCCACTTT. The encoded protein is CAWSRGFTYNSPLHF.

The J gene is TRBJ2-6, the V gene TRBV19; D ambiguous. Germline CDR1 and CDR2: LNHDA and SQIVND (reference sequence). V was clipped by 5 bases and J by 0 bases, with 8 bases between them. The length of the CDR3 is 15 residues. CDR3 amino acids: CASSSGSSGANVLTF. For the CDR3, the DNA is TGTGCCAGTAGTTCCGGAAGCTCTGGGGCCAACGTCCTGACTTTC.

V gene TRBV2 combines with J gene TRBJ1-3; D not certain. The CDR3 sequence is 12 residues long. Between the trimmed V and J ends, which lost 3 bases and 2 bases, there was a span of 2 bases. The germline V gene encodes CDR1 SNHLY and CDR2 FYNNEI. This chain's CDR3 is CASSDPGNTIYF. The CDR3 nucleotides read TGTGCCAGCAGTGATCCTGGAAACACCATATATTTT.

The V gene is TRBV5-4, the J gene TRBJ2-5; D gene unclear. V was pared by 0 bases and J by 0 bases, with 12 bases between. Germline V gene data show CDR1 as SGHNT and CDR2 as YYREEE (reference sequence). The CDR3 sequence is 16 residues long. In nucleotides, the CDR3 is TGTGCCAGCAGCTTGGGGTTGGTTCAATACCAAGAGACCCAGTACTTC. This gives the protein CASSLGLVQYQETQYF.

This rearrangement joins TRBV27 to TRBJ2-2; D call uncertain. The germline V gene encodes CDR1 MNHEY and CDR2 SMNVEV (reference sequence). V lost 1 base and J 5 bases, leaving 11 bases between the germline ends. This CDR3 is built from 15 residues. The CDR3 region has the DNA TGTGCCAGCAGTTTATACCGCTCTCGGACCGGGGAGCTGTTTTTT. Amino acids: CASSLYRSRTGELFF.

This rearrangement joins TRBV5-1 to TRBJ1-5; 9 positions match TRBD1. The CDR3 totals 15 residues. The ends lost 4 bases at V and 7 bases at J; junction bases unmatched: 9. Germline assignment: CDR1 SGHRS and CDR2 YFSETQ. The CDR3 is CASSPDTGGGQPQHF. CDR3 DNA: TGCGCCAGCAGCCCCGACACAGGGGGCGGACAGCCCCAGCATTTT.

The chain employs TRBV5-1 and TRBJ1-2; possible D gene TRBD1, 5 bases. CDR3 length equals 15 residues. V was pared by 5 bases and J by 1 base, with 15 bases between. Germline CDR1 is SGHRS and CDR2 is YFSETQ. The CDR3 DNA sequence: TGCGCCAGCAGAGACAGCACCCGATATAACTATGGCTACACCTTC. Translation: CASRDSTRYNYGYTF.

The CDR3 region is CASSSGQNYEQYV. CDR3 bases: TGTGCCAGCAGCTCCGGACAGAACTACGAGCAGTACGTC. The chain uses TRBV11-1 and TRBJ2-7; a possible D gene is TRBD1 (6 bases). Germline V gene lookup returns CDR1 SGHAT and CDR2 FQDESV (reference sequence). The CDR3 loop spans 13 amino acids. V lost 4 bases, J lost 3 bases, and 10 bases lay in between.

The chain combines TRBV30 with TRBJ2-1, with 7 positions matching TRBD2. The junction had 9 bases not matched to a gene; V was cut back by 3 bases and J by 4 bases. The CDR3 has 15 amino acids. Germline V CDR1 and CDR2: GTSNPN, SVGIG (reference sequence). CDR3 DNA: TGTGCCTGGAGGAGAACGGGAGGAAGATACAATGAGCAGTTCTTC. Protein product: CAWRRTGGRYNEQFF.

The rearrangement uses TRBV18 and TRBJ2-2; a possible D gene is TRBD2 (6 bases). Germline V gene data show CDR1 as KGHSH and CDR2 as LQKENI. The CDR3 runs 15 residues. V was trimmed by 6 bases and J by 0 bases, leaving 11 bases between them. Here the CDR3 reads CASSMGLPNTGELFF. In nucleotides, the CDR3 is TGTGCCAGCTCCATGGGACTCCCGAACACCGGGGAGCTGTTTTTT.

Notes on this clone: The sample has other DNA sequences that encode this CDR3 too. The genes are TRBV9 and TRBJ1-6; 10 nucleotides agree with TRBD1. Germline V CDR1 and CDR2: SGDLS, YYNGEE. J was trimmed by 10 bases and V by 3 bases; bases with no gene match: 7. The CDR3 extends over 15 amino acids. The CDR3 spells CASSGGTGENSPLHF. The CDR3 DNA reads TGTGCCAGCAGCGGGGGGACAGGGGAAAACTCACCCCTCCACTTT.

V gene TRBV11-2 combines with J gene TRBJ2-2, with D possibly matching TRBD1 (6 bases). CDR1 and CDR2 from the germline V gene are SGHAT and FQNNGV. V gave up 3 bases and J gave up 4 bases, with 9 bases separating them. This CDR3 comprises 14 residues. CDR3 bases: TGTGCCAGCAGCTTTATAGGGGGCACCGGGGAGCTGTTTTTT. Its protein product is CASSFIGGTGELFF.

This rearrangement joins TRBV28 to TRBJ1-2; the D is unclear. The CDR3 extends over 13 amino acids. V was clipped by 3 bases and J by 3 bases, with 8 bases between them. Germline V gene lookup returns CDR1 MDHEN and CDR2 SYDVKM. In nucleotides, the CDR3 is TGTGCCAGCAGTTTCGACACGGACTATGGCTACACCTTC. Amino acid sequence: CASSFDTDYGYTF.

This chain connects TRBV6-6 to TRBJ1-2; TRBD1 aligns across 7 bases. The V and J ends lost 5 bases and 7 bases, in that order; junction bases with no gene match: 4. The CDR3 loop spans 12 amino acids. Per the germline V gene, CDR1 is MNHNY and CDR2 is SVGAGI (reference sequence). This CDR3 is CASSQGQSGYTF. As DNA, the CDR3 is TGTGCCAGCAGTCAGGGACAGTCTGGCTACACCTTC.

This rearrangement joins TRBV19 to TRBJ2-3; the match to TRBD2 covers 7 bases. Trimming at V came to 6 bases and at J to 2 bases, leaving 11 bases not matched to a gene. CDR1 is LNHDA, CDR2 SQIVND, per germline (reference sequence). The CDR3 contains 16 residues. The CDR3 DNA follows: TGTGCCAGTAGAGGGATGTGGCGGGGGTTCACAGATACGCAGTATTTT. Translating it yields CASRGMWRGFTDTQYF.

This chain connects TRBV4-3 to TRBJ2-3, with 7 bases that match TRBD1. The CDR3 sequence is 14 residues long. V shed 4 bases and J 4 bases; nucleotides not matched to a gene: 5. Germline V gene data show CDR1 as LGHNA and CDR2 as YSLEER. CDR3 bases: TGCGCCAGCAGCCCGACAGGGCTCCCAGATACGCAGTATTTT. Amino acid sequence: CASSPTGLPDTQYF.

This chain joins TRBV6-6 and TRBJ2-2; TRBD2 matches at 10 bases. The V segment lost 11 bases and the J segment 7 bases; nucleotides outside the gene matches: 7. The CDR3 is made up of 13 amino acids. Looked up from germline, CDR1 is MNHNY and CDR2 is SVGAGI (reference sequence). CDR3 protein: CAFSGRIGGELFF. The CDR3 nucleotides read TGTGCCTTTAGCGGGAGGATAGGCGGGGAGCTGTTTTTT.

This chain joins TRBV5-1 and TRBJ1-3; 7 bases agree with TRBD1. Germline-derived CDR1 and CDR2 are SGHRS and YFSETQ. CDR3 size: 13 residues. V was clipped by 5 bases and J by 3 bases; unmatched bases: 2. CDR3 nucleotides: TGCGCCAGCAGTACAGGGGATGGAAACACCATATATTTT. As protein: CASSTGDGNTIYF.